This T cell receptor (beta chain) is drawn from a study of response to subunit inactivated influenza vaccine. Findings and limits, study-wide: Researchers suggested that each seasonal influenza vaccination recruits few new T cells.

TCRdb analysed the RT-PCR reads with MiXCR anew, one entry per CDR3 protein. This sample yields about 160,000 distinct CDR3 sequences, of which around 9.9% are seen a single time; 9.5% to 15% belongs to the top ten. V was shortened by 8 bases and J by 3 bases, with 14 bases between the two germline ends. The CDR3 is made up of 13 amino acids. Per germline, CDR1 SNHLY and CDR2 FYNNEI. As for this clonotype: Its specificity is not known.

The specimen was non-naive T cells sorted from PBMCs, collected roughly 48 days after vaccination. J is TRBJ2-7 and V is TRBV2; D is possibly TRBD2 (5 bases). The receptor's source is a man aged 50-60 years who received an inactivated influenza vaccine. The CDR3 DNA reads as TGTGCCAGCGGATTTTCCCGGGGCTACGAGCAGTACTTC. Protein product: CASGFSRGYEQYF.